Here is one T cell receptor (beta chain) with its context. Its antigen is as yet unknown. This record comes from a study of T cells in Graves' hyperthyroidism and ophthalmopathy. Study-wide findings and caveats: Blood held most thyroid clonotypes expanded above 0.001 frequency.

Graves' hyperthyroidism showing no ophthalmopathy progression within 18 months was considered stable. Regions amplified from RNA transcripts were the TCR beta CDR3 regions. Initially, a first-round RT-PCR of the TCR CDR3 employed the HTBI primer set. TCRdb processed the multiplex PCR reads anew with MiXCR; each CDR3 protein has one entry. Here the sample spans about 690,000 distinct CDR3 sequences, approximately 15% being singletons. The CDR3 extends over 15 amino acids. Germline V gene sequence: CDR1 KGHSH, CDR2 LQKENI. The V gene end was trimmed by 4 bases and the J gene end by 8 bases; junction bases not matched to a gene: 6.

This receptor was identified in a man aged 45-65 years with Graves' hyperthyroidism. The sequencing sample was made of blood. This chain connects TRBV18 to TRBJ2-1, with 12 bases identical to TRBD2. CDR3 bases: TGTGCCAGCTCACGGACTAGCGGGGTTTTTCATGAGCAGTTCTTC. It codes for CASSRTSGVFHEQFF.